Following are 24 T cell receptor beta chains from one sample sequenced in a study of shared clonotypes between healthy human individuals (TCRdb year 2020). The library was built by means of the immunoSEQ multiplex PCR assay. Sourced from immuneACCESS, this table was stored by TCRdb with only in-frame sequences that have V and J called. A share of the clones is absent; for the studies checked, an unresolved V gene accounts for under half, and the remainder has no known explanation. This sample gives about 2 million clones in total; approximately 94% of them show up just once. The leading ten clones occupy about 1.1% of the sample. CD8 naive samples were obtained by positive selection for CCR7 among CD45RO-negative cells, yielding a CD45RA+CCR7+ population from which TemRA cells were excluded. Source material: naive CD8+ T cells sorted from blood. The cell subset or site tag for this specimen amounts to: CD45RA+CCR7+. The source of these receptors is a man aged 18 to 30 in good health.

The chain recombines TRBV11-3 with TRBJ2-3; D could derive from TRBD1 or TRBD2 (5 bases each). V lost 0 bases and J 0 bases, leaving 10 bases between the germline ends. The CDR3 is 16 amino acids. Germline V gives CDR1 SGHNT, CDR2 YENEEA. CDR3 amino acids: CASSLDRWGSTDTQYF. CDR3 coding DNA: TGTGCCAGCAGCTTAGATCGTTGGGGGAGCACAGATACGCAGTATTTT.

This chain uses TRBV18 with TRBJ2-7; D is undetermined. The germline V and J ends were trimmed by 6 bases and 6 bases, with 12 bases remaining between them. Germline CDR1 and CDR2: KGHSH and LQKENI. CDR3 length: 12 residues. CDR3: CASSLGNSEQYF. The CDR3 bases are TGTGCCAGCTCCCTAGGGAATAGCGAGCAGTACTTC. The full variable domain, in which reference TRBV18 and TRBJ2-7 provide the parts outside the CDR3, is NAGVMQNPRHLVRRRGQEARLRCSPMKGHSHVYWYRQLPEEGLKFMVYLQKENIIDESGMPKERFSAEFPKEGPSILRIQQVVRGDSAAYFCASSLGNSEQYFGPGTRLTVT.

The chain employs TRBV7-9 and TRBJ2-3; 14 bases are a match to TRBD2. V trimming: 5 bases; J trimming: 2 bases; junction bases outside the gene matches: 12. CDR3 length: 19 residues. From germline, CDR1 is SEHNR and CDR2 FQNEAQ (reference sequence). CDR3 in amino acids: CASSARLAGGAPDTDTQYF. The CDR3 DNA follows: TGTGCCAGCAGCGCCCGACTAGCGGGAGGGGCACCAGACACAGATACGCAGTATTTT.

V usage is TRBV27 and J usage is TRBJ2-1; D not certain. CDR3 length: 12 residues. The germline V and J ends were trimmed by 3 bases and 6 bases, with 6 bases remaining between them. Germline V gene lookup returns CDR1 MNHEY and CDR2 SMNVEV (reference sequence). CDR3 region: CASSFLLNEQFF. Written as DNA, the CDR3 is TGTGCCAGCAGTTTCTTGCTCAATGAGCAGTTCTTC.

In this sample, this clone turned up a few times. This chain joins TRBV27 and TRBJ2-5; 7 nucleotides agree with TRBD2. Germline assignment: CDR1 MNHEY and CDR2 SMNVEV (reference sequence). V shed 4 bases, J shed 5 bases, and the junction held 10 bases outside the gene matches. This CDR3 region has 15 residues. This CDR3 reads CASSSGPGLWETQYF. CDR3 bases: TGTGCCAGCAGTTCCGGCCCGGGACTATGGGAGACCCAGTACTTC.

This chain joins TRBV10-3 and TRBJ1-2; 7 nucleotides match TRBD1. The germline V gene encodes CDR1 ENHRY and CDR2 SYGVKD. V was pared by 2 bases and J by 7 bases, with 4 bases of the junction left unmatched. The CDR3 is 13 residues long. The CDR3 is CAISEQDRAGYTF. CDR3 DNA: TGTGCCATCAGTGAGCAAGACAGGGCTGGCTACACCTTC.

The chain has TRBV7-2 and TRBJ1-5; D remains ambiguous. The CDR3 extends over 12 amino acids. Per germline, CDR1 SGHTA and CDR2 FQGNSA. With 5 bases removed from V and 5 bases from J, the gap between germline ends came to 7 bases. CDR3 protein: CASSPIDQPQHF. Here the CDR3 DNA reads TGTGCCAGCAGCCCCATTGATCAGCCCCAGCATTTT.

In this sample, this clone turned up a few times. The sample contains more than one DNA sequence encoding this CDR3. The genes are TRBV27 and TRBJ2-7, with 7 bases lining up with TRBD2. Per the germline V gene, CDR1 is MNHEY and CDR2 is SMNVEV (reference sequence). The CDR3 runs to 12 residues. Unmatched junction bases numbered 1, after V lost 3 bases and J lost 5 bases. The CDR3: CASSLAGDEQYF. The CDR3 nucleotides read TGTGCCAGCAGTTTGGCGGGGGACGAGCAGTACTTC.

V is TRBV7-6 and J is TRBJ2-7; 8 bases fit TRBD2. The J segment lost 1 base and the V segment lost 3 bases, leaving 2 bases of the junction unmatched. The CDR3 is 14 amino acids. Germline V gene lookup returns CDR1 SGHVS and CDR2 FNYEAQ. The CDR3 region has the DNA TGTGCCAGCAGCTTTGAGCGGGGGTCCTACGAGCAGTACTTC. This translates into CASSFERGSYEQYF.

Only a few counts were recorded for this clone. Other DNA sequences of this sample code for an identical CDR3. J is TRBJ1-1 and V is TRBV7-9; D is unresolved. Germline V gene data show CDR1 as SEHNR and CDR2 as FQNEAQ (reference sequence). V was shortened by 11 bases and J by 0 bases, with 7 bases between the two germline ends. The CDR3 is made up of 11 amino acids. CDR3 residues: CASRMNTEAFF. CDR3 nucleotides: TGTGCCTCCCGGATGAACACTGAAGCTTTCTTT.

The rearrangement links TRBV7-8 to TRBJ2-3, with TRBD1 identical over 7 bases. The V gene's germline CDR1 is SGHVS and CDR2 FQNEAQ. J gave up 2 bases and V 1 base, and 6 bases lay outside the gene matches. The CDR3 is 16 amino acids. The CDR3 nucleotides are TGTGCCAGCAGCTTAGATCCAGGGGGAATCACAGATACGCAGTATTTT. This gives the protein CASSLDPGGITDTQYF. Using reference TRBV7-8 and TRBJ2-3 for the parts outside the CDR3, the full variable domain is GAGVSQSPRYKVAKRGQDVALRCDPISGHVSLFWYQQALGQGPEFLTYFQNEAQLDKSGLPSDRFFAERPEGSVSTLKIQRTQQEDSAVYLCASSLDPGGITDTQYFGPGTRLTVL.

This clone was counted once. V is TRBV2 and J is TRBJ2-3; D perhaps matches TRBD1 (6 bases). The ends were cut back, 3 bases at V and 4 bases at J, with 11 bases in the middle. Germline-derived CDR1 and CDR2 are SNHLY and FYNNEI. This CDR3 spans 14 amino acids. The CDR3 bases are TGTGCCAGCAGTGACGAGGGGGTGGCAGATACGCAGTATTTT. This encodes CASSDEGVADTQYF.

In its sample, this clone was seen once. The CDR3 coding sequence is TGTGCCAGCAGCTTGAGTAGTGCCGTCTACGAGCAGTACTTC. This sequence encodes CASSLSSAVYEQYF. The chain carries TRBV7-9 and TRBJ2-7; no firm D call. Trimming removed 3 bases from V and 3 bases from J, with 12 bases in between. This CDR3 is 14 amino acids long. Germline CDR1 is SEHNR and CDR2 is FQNEAQ (reference sequence).

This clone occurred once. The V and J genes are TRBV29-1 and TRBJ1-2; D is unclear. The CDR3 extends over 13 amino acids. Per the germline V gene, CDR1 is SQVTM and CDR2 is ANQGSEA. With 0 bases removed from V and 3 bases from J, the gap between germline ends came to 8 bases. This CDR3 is CSVEEFTDYGYTF. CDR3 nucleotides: TGCAGCGTTGAAGAATTTACGGACTATGGCTACACCTTC.

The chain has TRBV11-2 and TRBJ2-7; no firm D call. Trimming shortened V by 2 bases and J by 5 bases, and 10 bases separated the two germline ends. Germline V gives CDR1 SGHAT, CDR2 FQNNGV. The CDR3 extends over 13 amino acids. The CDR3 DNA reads TGTGCCAGCAGCTTACTGGTAATCCACGAGCAGTACTTC. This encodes CASSLLVIHEQYF. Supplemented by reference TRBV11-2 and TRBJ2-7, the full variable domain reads EAGVAQSPRYKIIEKRQSVAFWCNPISGHATLYWYQQILGQGPKLLIQFQNNGVVDDSQLPKDRFSAERLKGVDSTLKIQPAKLEDSAVYLCASSLLVIHEQYFGPGTRLTVT.

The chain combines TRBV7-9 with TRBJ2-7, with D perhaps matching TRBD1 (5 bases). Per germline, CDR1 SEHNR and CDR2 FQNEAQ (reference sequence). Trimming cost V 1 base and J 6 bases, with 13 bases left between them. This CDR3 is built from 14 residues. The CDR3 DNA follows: TGTGCCAGCAGCTTAGTGGCAGGGTCTGGCGAGCAGTACTTC. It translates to CASSLVAGSGEQYF.

CDR3 in amino acids: CSVEGSPGSSYNEQFF. DNA for the CDR3: TGCAGCGTTGAAGGCTCCCCAGGGAGCTCCTACAATGAGCAGTTCTTC. This chain joins TRBV29-1 and TRBJ2-1; D tentatively reads TRBD1 or TRBD2 (5 bases each). Between the trimmed V and J ends, which lost 1 base and 0 bases, there was a span of 13 bases. In germline, CDR1 is SQVTM, CDR2 ANQGSEA. This CDR3 is built from 16 residues.

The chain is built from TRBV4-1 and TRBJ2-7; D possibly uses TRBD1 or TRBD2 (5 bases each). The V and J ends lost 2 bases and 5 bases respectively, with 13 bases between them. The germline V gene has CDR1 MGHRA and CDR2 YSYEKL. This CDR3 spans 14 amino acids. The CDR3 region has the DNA TGCGCCAGCAGCCAATATCGGGGCCTTAACGAGCAGTACTTC. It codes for CASSQYRGLNEQYF.

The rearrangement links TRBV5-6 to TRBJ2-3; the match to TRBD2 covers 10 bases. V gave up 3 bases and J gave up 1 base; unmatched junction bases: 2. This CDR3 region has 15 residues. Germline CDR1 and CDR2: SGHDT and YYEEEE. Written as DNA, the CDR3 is TGTGCCAGCAGCTCGCTAGCGGGGGGCACAGATACGCAGTATTTT. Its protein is CASSSLAGGTDTQYF.

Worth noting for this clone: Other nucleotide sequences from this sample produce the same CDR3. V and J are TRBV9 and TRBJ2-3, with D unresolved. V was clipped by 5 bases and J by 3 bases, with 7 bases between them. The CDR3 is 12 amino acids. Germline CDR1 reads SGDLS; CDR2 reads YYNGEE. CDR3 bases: TGTGCCAGCAGTCCAAATACAGATACGCAGTATTTT. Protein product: CASSPNTDTQYF.

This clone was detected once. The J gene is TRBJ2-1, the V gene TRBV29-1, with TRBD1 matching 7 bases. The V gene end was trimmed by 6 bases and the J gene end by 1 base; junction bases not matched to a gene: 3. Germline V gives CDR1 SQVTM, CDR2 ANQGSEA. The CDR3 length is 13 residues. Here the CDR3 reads CSVPGQSYNEQFF. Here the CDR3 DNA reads TGCAGCGTACCGGGACAGTCCTACAATGAGCAGTTCTTC.

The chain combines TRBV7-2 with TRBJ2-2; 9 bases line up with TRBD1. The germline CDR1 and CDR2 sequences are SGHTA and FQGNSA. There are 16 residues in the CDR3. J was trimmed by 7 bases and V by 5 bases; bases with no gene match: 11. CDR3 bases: TGTGCCAGCAGCACCCCGCCGGGACAGGGAGACGGGGAGCTGTTTTTT. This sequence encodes CASSTPPGQGDGELFF.

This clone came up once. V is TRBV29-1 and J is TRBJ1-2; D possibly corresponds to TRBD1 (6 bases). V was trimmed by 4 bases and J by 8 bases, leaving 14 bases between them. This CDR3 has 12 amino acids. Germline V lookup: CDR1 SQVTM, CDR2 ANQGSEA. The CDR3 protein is CSVGGQSMGYTF. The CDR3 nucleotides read TGCAGCGTTGGCGGACAGTCTATGGGCTACACCTTC. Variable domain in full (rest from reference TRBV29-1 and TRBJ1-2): SAVISQKPSRDICQRGTSLTIQCQVDSQVTMMFWYRQQPGQSLTLIATANQGSEATYESGFVIDKFPISRPNLTFSTLTVSNMSPEDSSIYLCSVGGQSMGYTFGSGTRLTVV.

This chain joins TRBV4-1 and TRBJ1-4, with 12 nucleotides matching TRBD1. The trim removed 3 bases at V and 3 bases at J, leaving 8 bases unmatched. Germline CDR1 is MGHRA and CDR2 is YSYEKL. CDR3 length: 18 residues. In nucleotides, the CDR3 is TGCGCCAGCAGCCACCTTAGGGGACAGGGGGCATCTAATGAAAAACTGTTTTTT. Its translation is CASSHLRGQGASNEKLFF.